This record covers a single TCR beta chain. This sample was taken from a study of CD8 T cells in Susac syndrome. Reverse transcription of roughly 0.5 to 1 ug RNA was performed with random hexamers. Amplification of TCR beta CDR3 by immunoSEQ multiplex PCR spanned 54 Vbeta and 13 Jbeta. TCRdb re-analysed the immunoSEQ multiplex PCR reads in MiXCR, keeping a single row per CDR3 protein. The data show roughly 200,000 distinct CDR3 sequences, over 85% seen once. Trimming took 7 bases from V and 4 from J, leaving 19 bases between them. The CDR3 consists of 15 residues. Germline lookup yields CDR1 MDHEN and CDR2 SYDVKM. TCR beta sequences were obtained from blood CD8+ and CD4+ T cells. Healthy donors were controls matched for age and sex.

Sequencing input: CD4+ T cells from PBMCs. The chain is built from TRBV28 and TRBJ1-2; D perhaps matches TRBD1 (6 bases). The clonotype comes from a human donor in good health. The CDR3 here is CASIESNRATYGYTF. CDR3 DNA sequence: TGTGCCAGCATCGAAAGTAACAGGGCGACCTATGGCTACACCTTC.